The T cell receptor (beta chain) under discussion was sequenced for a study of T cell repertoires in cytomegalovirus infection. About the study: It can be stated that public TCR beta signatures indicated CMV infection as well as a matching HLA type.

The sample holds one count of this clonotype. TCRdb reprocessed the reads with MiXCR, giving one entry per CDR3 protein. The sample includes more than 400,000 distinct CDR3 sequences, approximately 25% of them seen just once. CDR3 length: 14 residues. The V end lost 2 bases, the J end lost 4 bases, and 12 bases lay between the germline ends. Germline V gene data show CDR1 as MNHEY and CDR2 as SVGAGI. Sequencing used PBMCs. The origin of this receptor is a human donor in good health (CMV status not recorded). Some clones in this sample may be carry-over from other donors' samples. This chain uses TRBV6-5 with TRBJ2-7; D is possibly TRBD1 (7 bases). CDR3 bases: TGTGCCAGCAGTTACCAGGGGGGTTCATACGAGCAGTACTTC. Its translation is CASSYQGGSYEQYF.